The next 8 T cell receptor beta chains were all read from a single sample in a study of early T cells in non-severe SARS-CoV-2 infection. MiXCR, applied by TCRdb to the 5' RACE reads, yields one record per CDR3 protein. The sample holds 70,000 to 75,000 distinct CDR3 sequences, around 15% seen once. Sample: whole blood. These receptors came from an adult who was a healthcare worker with PCR-confirmed SARS-CoV-2 infection or an uninfected control (not recorded which).

Here the CDR3 reads CSASAGGVSGYTF. The CDR3 DNA is TGCAGTGCTAGCGCAGGGGGAGTGTCTGGCTACACCTTC. V and J are TRBV20-1 and TRBJ1-2; 7 positions agree with TRBD1. The V and J ends lost 3 bases and 7 bases, in that order; junction bases with no gene match: 8. This CDR3 has 13 residues. Germline CDR1 DFQATT, CDR2 SNEGSKA (reference sequence).

This clonotype has only a few counts. This chain links TRBV3-1 with TRBJ2-3; 9 bases map to TRBD2. J was trimmed by 5 bases and V by 1 base; bases with no gene match: 10. The CDR3 length is 17 residues. Germline V gene data show CDR1 as LGHDT and CDR2 as YNNKEL (reference sequence). This CDR3 reads CASSQGGGAGWIDTQYF. For the CDR3, the DNA is TGTGCCAGCAGCCAAGGCGGGGGGGCCGGTTGGATAGATACGCAGTATTTT.

The chain couples TRBV25-1 to TRBJ1-4; tentatively, D is TRBD1 (5 bases). Germline CDR1 and CDR2: MGHDK and SYGVNS. V gave up 6 bases and J gave up 2 bases, with 16 bases separating them. This CDR3 has 16 amino acids. CDR3 DNA: TGTGCCAGCAGGGCACCTGGGGGAATCACTAATGAAAAACTGTTTTTT. Residues: CASRAPGGITNEKLFF.

The chain links TRBV12-3 or TRBV12-4 to TRBJ1-2; tentatively, D is TRBD1 (5 bases). CDR3 length: 12 amino acids. Trimming removed 4 bases at V and 2 bases at J, with 5 bases between. This CDR3 reads CASSWDNYGYTF. CDR3 sequence (DNA): TGTGCCAGCAGTTGGGACAACTATGGCTACACCTTC.

At least ten counts were recorded for this clonotype. The J gene is TRBJ2-3, the V gene TRBV7-2; D is unresolved. The germline V gene has CDR1 SGHTA and CDR2 FQGNSA. Trimming left V 5 bases short and J 3 bases short, with 9 bases between. The CDR3 extends over 13 amino acids. In DNA form, the CDR3 reads TGTGCCAGCAGCCCCCCGGGTACAGATACGCAGTATTTT. It is translated as CASSPPGTDTQYF.

This clonotype occurred a few times. V usage is TRBV10-3 and J usage is TRBJ1-4, with 7 bases lining up with TRBD1. Per the germline V gene, CDR1 is ENHRY and CDR2 is SYGVKD. This CDR3 has 14 amino acids. The V and J ends lost 10 bases and 4 bases, in that order; junction bases with no gene match: 9. CDR3 bases: TGTGCCAGCGGAGACAGGGCCCGTAATGAAAAACTGTTTTTT. Translated: CASGDRARNEKLFF.

This clonotype was detected only a few times. This chain connects TRBV3-1 to TRBJ2-3; tentative D call: TRBD2 (7 bases). Trimming pared 1 base from V and 4 bases from J, leaving 9 bases between. This CDR3 has 14 residues. Per the germline V gene, CDR1 is LGHDT and CDR2 is YNNKEL (reference sequence). The DNA for the CDR3 is TGTGCCAGCAGCCAAGGGGGGGGCTCAGATACGCAGTATTTT. It encodes CASSQGGGSDTQYF.

This clonotype was recorded at least ten times. The chain links TRBV6-1 to TRBJ2-4; TRBD1 matches 12 bases. The CDR3 spans 17 residues. Germline CDR1 reads MNHNS; CDR2 reads SASEGT. J lost 4 bases, V lost 0 bases, and 4 bases had no gene match. Here the CDR3 DNA reads TGTGCCAGCAGTGAAGCGGGACAGGGGGCGTTTAAAAACATTCAGTACTTC. Encoded protein: CASSEAGQGAFKNIQYF.